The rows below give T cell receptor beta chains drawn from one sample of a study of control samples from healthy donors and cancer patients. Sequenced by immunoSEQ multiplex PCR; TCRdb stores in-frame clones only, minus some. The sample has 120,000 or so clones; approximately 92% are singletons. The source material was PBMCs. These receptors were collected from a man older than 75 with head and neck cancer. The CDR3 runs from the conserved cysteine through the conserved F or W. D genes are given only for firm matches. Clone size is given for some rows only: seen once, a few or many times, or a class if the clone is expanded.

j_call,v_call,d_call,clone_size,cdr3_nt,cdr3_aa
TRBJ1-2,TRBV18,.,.,TGTGCCAGCTCACCACGGACGGAAGATGGCTACACCTTC,CASSPRTEDGYTF
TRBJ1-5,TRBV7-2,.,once,TGTGCCAGCAGCTTGTACGGGGTGGGACAGCCCCAGCATTTT,CASSLYGVGQPQHF
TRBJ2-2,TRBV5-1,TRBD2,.,TGCGCCAGCAGCTTGCTGGCGGGGGTGAACACCGGGGAGCTGTTTTTT,CASSLLAGVNTGELFF
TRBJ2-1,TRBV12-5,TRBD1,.,TGTGCTAGTGGTTTGTGGGACAGACTGGACTACAATGAGCAGTTCTTC,CASGLWDRLDYNEQFF
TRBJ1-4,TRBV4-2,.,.,TGTGCCAGCAGCCAAGATCATACCGCTGAAAAACTGTTTTTT,CASSQDHTAEKLFF
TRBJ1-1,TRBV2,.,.,TGTGCCAGCTTTAGGGGGGGCTATAACACTGAAGCTTTCTTT,CASFRGGYNTEAFF
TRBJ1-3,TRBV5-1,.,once,TGCGCCAGCAGCTTGGTGGCAGGCTCTGGAAACACCATATATTTT,CASSLVAGSGNTIYF
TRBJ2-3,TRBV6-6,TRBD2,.,TGTGCCAGCAGTCTGGGACTAGCGGGGGGGCGGGCAGATACGCAGTATTTT,CASSLGLAGGRADTQYF
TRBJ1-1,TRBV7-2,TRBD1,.,TGTGCCAGCAGCTTAAAGACAGGGGGCACTGAAGCTTTCTTT,CASSLKTGGTEAFF
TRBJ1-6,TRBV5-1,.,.,TGCGCCAGCAGCTTGGAATCGCGTGTACCCCTCCACTTT,CASSLESRVPLHF
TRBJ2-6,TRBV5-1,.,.,TGCGCCAGCAGCTTGCTGTCAGATGGGGCCAACGTCCTGACTTTC,CASSLLSDGANVLTF
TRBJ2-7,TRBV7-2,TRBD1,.,TGTGCCAGCAGCTTAAGAGGACAGGGGGTTCGCGAGCAGTACTTC,CASSLRGQGVREQYF
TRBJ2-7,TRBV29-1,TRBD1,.,TGCAGCGTGAGGGGACAGGGCTCCTTCTCCTACGAGCAGTACTTC,CSVRGQGSFSYEQYF
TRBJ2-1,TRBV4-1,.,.,TGCGCCAGCAGCCATTACCGGGTCGAAAGCGATGAGCAGTTCTTC,CASSHYRVESDEQFF
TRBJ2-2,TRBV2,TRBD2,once,TGTGCCAGCAGTGAGAGGCTAGCGGGGGGAATCCATAACACCGGGGAGCTGTTTTTT,CASSERLAGGIHNTGELFF
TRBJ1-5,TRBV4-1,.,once,TGCGCCAGCAGCCAATTGGGCGATCAGCCCCAGCATTTT,CASSQLGDQPQHF
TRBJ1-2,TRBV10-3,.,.,TGTGCCATCAGTGAGAACAACAGGGTTACTAACTATGGCTACACCTTC,CAISENNRVTNYGYTF